Shown below are 8 T cell receptor beta chains from a single sample sequenced in a study of T cell repertoires in cytomegalovirus infection. Each CDR3 protein is one row after TCRdb ran MiXCR on the reads. The sample gives approximately 730,000 distinct CDR3 sequences, about 27% of which show up once; over 10% is in the top ten. For these TCRs, the target antigens are not known. The sample in question was cultured CD8+ T cells from PBMCs, obtained from culture after CMV antigen stimulation. These TCRs come from a human donor in good health (CMV status not recorded). Some clones in this sample may be carry-over from other donors' samples.

Note on this clonotype: The germline gene is not matched at one end of the junction; a read error may be the cause. The chain links TRBV20-1 to TRBJ2-7, with 8 bases lining up with TRBD2. CDR1 DFQATT and CDR2 SNEGSKA come from the germline V gene (reference sequence). The CDR3 consists of 13 residues. Written as DNA, the CDR3 is TGCAGCGCTAGAGGAGCGGGGGCGTACGAGCAGTACTTC. Protein sequence: CSARGAGAYEQYF.

V and J are TRBV7-2 and TRBJ1-6; 7 positions match TRBD1. The CDR3 runs to 15 residues. CDR1 is SGHTA, CDR2 FQGNSA, per germline. J lost 7 bases, V lost 0 bases, and 3 bases had no gene match. The CDR3 loop reads CASSLAQGGNSPLHF. In DNA, the CDR3 is TGTGCCAGCAGCTTAGCGCAGGGGGGGAATTCACCCCTCCACTTT.

This clonotype was seen only a few times. This rearrangement joins TRBV27 to TRBJ2-1, with 12 bases that match TRBD2. The V and J ends lost 1 base and 13 bases, in that order; junction bases with no gene match: 5. From germline, CDR1 is MNHEY and CDR2 SMNVEV (reference sequence). The CDR3 length is 14 residues. Here the CDR3 DNA reads TGTGCCAGCAGTTTATGGGCTAGCGGGGGGGAACAGTTCTTC. As protein: CASSLWASGGEQFF.

The gene calls are TRBV12-3 or TRBV12-4 and TRBJ1-2; 9 bases are shared with TRBD1. This CDR3 has 15 amino acids. Trimming took 6 bases from V and 6 from J; bases not matched to a gene: 11. The chain's CDR3 is CASRHPTGGGDGYTF. In nucleotides, the CDR3 is TGTGCCAGCAGGCACCCGACAGGGGGAGGAGATGGCTACACCTTC.

This clonotype was picked up a small number of times. This chain uses TRBV4-1 with TRBJ2-1; the D gene could be TRBD1 or TRBD2 (5 bases each). V was cut by 6 bases and J by 6 bases, with 18 bases left in between. The CDR3 is made up of 15 amino acids. Germline-derived CDR1 and CDR2 are MGHRA and YSYEKL. The CDR3 reads CASSQQVVGGNEQFF. As DNA, the CDR3 is TGCGCCAGCAGTCAACAGGTTGTAGGAGGCAATGAGCAGTTCTTC.

Notes on this clonotype: Just one base apart from a much larger clone, this may be a read error. This chain uses TRBV6-5 with TRBJ1-3, with 7 bases identical to TRBD1. This CDR3 spans 16 amino acids. Germline V gene lookup returns CDR1 MNHEY and CDR2 SVGAGI. J gave up 2 bases and V 7 bases, and 11 bases lay outside the gene matches. As DNA, the CDR3 is TGTGCCAGCACTCCGAGACAGGGAAGGACTGGAAACACCATATATTTT. Translation: CASTPRQGRTGNTIYF.

This clonotype showed up just a few times. The chain links TRBV6-1 to TRBJ1-1; no reliable D call. Deletions cut 1 base from V and 3 bases from J, with 9 bases between. Per germline, CDR1 MNHNS and CDR2 SASEGT. The CDR3 length is 14 residues. The CDR3 DNA reads TGTGCCAGCAGTGAAGGTTGGGGATACACTGAAGCTTTCTTT. Amino acids: CASSEGWGYTEAFF.

The rearrangement uses TRBV3-1 and TRBJ1-1, with TRBD1 identical over 7 bases. The V gene's germline CDR1 is LGHDT and CDR2 YNNKEL (reference sequence). This CDR3 has 14 amino acids. Trimming took 4 bases from V and 6 from J; bases not matched to a gene: 8. The CDR3 loop reads CASSPRQGFPEAFF. DNA for the CDR3: TGTGCCAGCAGCCCCCGACAGGGCTTCCCTGAAGCTTTCTTT.